These 16 T cell receptor beta chains were sequenced from one sample in a study of spatial heterogeneity in lung cancer. TCRdb called the 5' RACE reads again in MiXCR, with one record for every CDR3 protein. The profile shows fewer than 25,000 distinct CDR3 sequences, about 3.3% of them singletons. Indicated time point: sample taken at primary tumor resection. Unsorted whole RNA from tumor, nontumor lung or frozen PBMC underwent sequencing. Here the sequenced sample was PBMCs, taken at surgery. These receptors all stem from a female donor with early-stage non-small cell lung cancer.

This clonotype has ten or more counts. This chain links TRBV10-3 with TRBJ1-2, with 9 bases lining up with TRBD1. This CDR3 is 13 amino acids long. Germline V lookup: CDR1 ENHRY, CDR2 SYGVKD. The V and J ends lost 6 bases and 6 bases, in that order; junction bases with no gene match: 5. CDR3 amino acids: CAIRVGQGDGYTF. CDR3 coding DNA: TGTGCCATCAGGGTGGGACAGGGAGATGGCTACACCTTC.

This clonotype came up many times. The chain couples TRBV6-5 to TRBJ1-6; D call uncertain. Per germline, CDR1 MNHEY and CDR2 SVGAGI. V dropped 0 bases and J dropped 6 bases, with 6 bases sitting between them. The CDR3 length is 14 residues. The CDR3 DNA sequence: TGTGCCAGCAGTTACTCTGAACCTAATTCACCCCTCCACTTT. The encoded protein is CASSYSEPNSPLHF.

This chain links TRBV6-2 or TRBV6-3 with TRBJ2-2; no firm D call. From germline, CDR1 is MNHEY and CDR2 SVGEGT. There are 14 residues in the CDR3. V lost 5 bases, J lost 1 base, and 8 bases lay in between. CDR3 coding DNA: TGTGCCAGCAGTGGACGGTGGAACACCGGGGAGCTGTTTTTT. It codes for CASSGRWNTGELFF.

This clonotype has ten or more counts. V and J are TRBV4-1 and TRBJ2-1; D is perhaps TRBD1 or TRBD2 (5 bases each). This CDR3 has 17 amino acids. Germline loops: CDR1 MGHRA, CDR2 YSYEKL. The V gene lost 4 bases and the J gene lost 0 bases, with 16 bases spanning the gap. CDR3: CASSPREGASSYNEQFF. The CDR3 region has the DNA TGCGCCAGCAGCCCTCGGGAAGGGGCCAGCTCCTACAATGAGCAGTTCTTC.

This clonotype has a count of ten or more. The gene calls are TRBV20-1 and TRBJ2-7; D perhaps matches TRBD1 (6 bases). Per the germline V gene, CDR1 is DFQATT and CDR2 is SNEGSKA (reference sequence). The CDR3 contains 13 residues. V lost 7 bases to trimming and J lost 0 bases, with 13 bases between them. CDR3 DNA sequence: TGCAGTGTTCCGAGAGGGGGCTCCTACGAGCAGTACTTC. Encoded protein: CSVPRGGSYEQYF.

The sample holds many counts of this clonotype. The CDR3 bases are TGTGCCAGCAGCCAAGAGGCGGGAAATGAGCAGTTCTTC. This translates into CASSQEAGNEQFF. The chain recombines TRBV3-1 with TRBJ2-1, with D possibly being TRBD2 (6 bases). This CDR3 region has 13 residues. Germline CDR1 is LGHDT and CDR2 is YNNKEL (reference sequence). Trimming removed 0 bases from V and 7 bases from J, with 7 bases in between.

This clonotype was detected many times. The gene calls are TRBV27 and TRBJ2-3, with 7 bases fitting TRBD2. With V trimmed by 3 bases and J by 5 bases, 11 bases remained unmatched. This CDR3 is 16 amino acids long. CDR1 is MNHEY, CDR2 SMNVEV, per germline (reference sequence). The CDR3, as DNA: TGTGCCAGCAGTTTCGGGCTAGCGGCCCGGGGAGATACGCAGTATTTT. This translates into CASSFGLAARGDTQYF.

In this sample, this clonotype turned up a few times. V gene TRBV10-1 combines with J gene TRBJ2-2; tentatively, D is TRBD1 (6 bases). The length of the CDR3 is 16 residues. Per germline, CDR1 WNHNN and CDR2 SYGVQD (reference sequence). V lost 3 bases to trimming and J lost 5 bases, with 16 bases between them. The chain's CDR3 is CASSEVRGRGTGELFF. CDR3 bases: TGCGCCAGCAGTGAAGTTCGGGGAAGGGGGACCGGGGAGCTGTTTTTT.

This clonotype was recorded many times. The CDR3 here is CASSSTLRGGTPDTQYF. For the CDR3, the DNA is TGTGCCAGCAGTTCCACGTTAAGGGGAGGGACCCCAGATACGCAGTATTTT. This rearrangement joins TRBV28 to TRBJ2-3; 7 bases match TRBD2. V trimming: 4 bases; J trimming: 4 bases; junction bases outside the gene matches: 14. The germline gives CDR1 MDHEN, CDR2 SYDVKM. The CDR3 runs 17 residues.

The V gene is TRBV25-1, the J gene TRBJ2-1; 8 nucleotides line up with TRBD2. V lost 6 bases and J lost 8; bases outside the gene matches: 9. This CDR3 contains 14 residues. Per the germline V gene, CDR1 is MGHDK and CDR2 is SYGVNS. The CDR3 DNA reads TGTGCCAGCAGCGTAGCGGGAAGCCACGATGAGCAGTTCTTC. Translating it yields CASSVAGSHDEQFF. Complete variable domain (other parts from reference TRBV25-1 and TRBJ2-1): EADIYQTPRYLVIGTGKKITLECSQTMGHDKMYWYQQDPGMELHLIHYSYGVNSTEKGDLSSESTVSRIRTEHFPLTLESARPSHTSQYLCASSVAGSHDEQFFGPGTRLTVL.

There are many counts of this clonotype. V gene TRBV4-1 combines with J gene TRBJ1-5; 7 positions agree with TRBD1. The CDR3 has 15 amino acids. Germline CDR1 reads MGHRA; CDR2 reads YSYEKL. Trimming removed 6 bases from V and 0 bases from J; junction bases left unmatched: 5. The CDR3 sequence is CASRPGGDSNQPQHF. Here the CDR3 DNA reads TGCGCCAGCAGGCCAGGGGGAGATAGCAATCAGCCCCAGCATTTT.

This clonotype was counted many times. The V and J genes are TRBV24-1 and TRBJ2-1; D uncertain. The CDR3 is made up of 11 amino acids. Per the germline V gene, CDR1 is KGHDR and CDR2 is SFDVKD. V was pared by 5 bases and J by 6 bases, with 4 bases between. CDR3 amino acids: CATSGLNEQFF. In DNA, the CDR3 is TGTGCCACCAGTGGACTCAATGAGCAGTTCTTC.

This clonotype was counted many times. The V and J genes are TRBV6-2 or TRBV6-3 and TRBJ2-3; D not resolved. V shed 2 bases and J shed 2 bases, with 2 bases lying between them. This CDR3 has 12 residues. Germline assignment: CDR1 MNHEY and CDR2 SVGEGT. The CDR3 region has the DNA TGTGCCAGCAGTTACAACACAGATACGCAGTATTTT. Amino acids: CASSYNTDTQYF.

This clonotype was observed a few times. This sequence may be a read error, since a much larger clone differs from it by one base. The genes are TRBV7-2 and TRBJ2-2; 8 bases agree with TRBD2. Trimming removed 8 bases from V and 1 base from J; junction bases left unmatched: 6. Germline CDR1 is SGHTA and CDR2 is FQGNSA. This CDR3 has 15 amino acids. The CDR3 loop is CASGISGVNTGELFF. The CDR3 bases are TGTGCCAGCGGCATTAGCGGGGTGAACACCGGGGAGCTGTTTTTT.

This clonotype was detected many times. This sequence joins TRBV3-1 and TRBJ1-2; 7 bases line up with TRBD1. The CDR3 consists of 15 residues. V trimming: 4 bases; J trimming: 0 bases; junction bases outside the gene matches: 5. CDR1 is LGHDT, CDR2 YNNKEL, per germline (reference sequence). The CDR3 DNA sequence: TGTGCCAGCAGCCCCCCCGGACAGGCTAACTATGGCTACACCTTC. Its protein product is CASSPPGQANYGYTF. Variable domain in full (rest from reference TRBV3-1 and TRBJ1-2): DTAVSQTPKYLVTQMGNDKSIKCEQNLGHDTMYWYKQDSKKFLKIMFSYNNKELIINETVPNRFSPKSPDKAHLNLHINSLELGDSAVYFCASSPPGQANYGYTFGSGTRLTVV.

In its sample, this clonotype was seen many times. V and J are TRBV5-1 and TRBJ2-2; no reliable D call. The germline gives CDR1 SGHRS, CDR2 YFSETQ. The CDR3 has 11 amino acids. With 2 bases removed from V and 4 bases from J, the gap between germline ends came to 0 bases. The CDR3 DNA follows: TGCGCCAGCAGCTTCACCGGGGAGCTGTTTTTT. Its protein product is CASSFTGELFF.